Sequencing of this T cell receptor (beta chain) was carried out in a study of blood T cells in healthy people across ages. Using a J-beta primer mix together with a sample-barcoded 5' primer, a second PCR was run for roughly 7 to 12 cycles. TCRdb reprocessed the 5' RACE reads with MiXCR, giving one entry per CDR3 protein. Among around 1,900,000 distinct CDR3 sequences listed, roughly 43% were seen once. The CDR3 consists of 12 residues. Germline assignment: CDR1 SGHTA and CDR2 FQGNSA. V was shortened by 5 bases and J by 6 bases, with 8 bases between the two germline ends. Sample: blood. The sequence derives from a human donor in good health. The chain employs TRBV7-2 and TRBJ1-5; D gene unclear. This CDR3 reads CASSTPPQPQHF. For the CDR3, the DNA is TGTGCCAGCAGCACCCCCCCTCAGCCCCAGCATTTT.